This paragraph reports one TCR beta chain. Its antigen is still unknown. Measured with immunoSEQ multiplex PCR; TCRdb has only the in-frame clones, and not every one. The sample lists approximately 120,000 clones, approximately 58% seen once, with 30% to 45% in the top ten. The data were taken from a study of cytotoxic CD8 clonotypes in ibrutinib-treated CLL. Regarding the study as a whole: Having risen at ibrutinib response, clonality had fallen back toward baseline by progression.

V was shortened by 4 bases and J by 1 base, with 8 bases between the two germline ends. The germline V gene has CDR1 SGHRS and CDR2 YFSETQ. This CDR3 is built from 13 residues. This clonotype originated in a human donor with chronic lymphocytic leukemia. This chain joins TRBV5-1 and TRBJ1-2, with D possibly matching TRBD1 (6 bases). The sample consisted of PBMCs, taken after 24 months of ibrutinib treatment. This CDR3 is CASSVDSNYGYTF. DNA of the CDR3: TGCGCCAGCAGCGTGGACAGTAACTATGGCTACACCTTC.